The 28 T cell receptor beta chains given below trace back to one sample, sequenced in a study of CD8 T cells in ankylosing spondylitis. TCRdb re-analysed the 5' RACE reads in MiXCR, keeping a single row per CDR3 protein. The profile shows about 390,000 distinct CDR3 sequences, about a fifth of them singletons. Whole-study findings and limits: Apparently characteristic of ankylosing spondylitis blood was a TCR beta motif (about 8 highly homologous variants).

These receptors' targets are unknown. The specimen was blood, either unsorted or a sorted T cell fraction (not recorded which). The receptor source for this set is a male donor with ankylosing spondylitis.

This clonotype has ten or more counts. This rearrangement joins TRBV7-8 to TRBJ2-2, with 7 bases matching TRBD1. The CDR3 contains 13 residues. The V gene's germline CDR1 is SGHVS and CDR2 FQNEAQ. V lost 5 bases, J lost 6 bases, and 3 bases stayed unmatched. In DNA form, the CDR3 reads TGTGCCAGCAGCCGGGACAGAGCCGGGGAGCTGTTTTTT. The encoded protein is CASSRDRAGELFF.

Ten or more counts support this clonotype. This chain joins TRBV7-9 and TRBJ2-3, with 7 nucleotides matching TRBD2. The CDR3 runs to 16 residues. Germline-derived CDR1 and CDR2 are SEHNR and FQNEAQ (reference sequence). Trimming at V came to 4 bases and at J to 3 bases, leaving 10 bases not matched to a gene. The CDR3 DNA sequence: TGTGCCAGCAGCTATCCCTACGGCGGGGGTACAGATACGCAGTATTTT. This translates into CASSYPYGGGTDTQYF.

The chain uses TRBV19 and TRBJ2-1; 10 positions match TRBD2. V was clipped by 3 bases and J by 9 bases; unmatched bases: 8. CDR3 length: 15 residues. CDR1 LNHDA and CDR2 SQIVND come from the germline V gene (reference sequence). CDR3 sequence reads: CASSILAGVEAEQFF. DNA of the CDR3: TGTGCCAGTAGTATCCTAGCGGGAGTTGAGGCTGAGCAGTTCTTC.

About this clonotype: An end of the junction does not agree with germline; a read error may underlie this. The CDR3: CASTYRGEQPQDF. CDR3 sequence (DNA): TGTGCCAGCACCTACAGGGGGGAGCAGCCCCAGGATTTT. The chain has TRBV6-2 or TRBV6-3 and TRBJ1-5; 8 bases are shared with TRBD1. The CDR3 contains 13 residues. Germline V gene sequence: CDR1 MNHEY, CDR2 SVGEGT.

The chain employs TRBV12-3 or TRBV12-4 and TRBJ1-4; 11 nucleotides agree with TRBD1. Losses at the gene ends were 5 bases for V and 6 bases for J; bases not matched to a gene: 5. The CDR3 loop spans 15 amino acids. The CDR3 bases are TGTGCCAGCAGTCTAGGACAGGGGGCTGATGAAAAACTGTTTTTT. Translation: CASSLGQGADEKLFF.

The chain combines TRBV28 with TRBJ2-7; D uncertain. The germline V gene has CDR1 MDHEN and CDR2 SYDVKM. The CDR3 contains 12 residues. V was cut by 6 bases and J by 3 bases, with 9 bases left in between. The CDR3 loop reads CASRDLNYEQYF. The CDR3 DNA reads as TGTGCCAGCAGAGATTTAAACTACGAGCAGTACTTC.

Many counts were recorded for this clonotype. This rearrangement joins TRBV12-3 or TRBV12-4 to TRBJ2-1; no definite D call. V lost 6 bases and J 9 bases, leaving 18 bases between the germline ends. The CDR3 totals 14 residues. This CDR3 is CASRSELNSPEQFF. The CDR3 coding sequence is TGTGCCAGCAGGTCCGAGCTCAATAGCCCTGAGCAGTTCTTC.

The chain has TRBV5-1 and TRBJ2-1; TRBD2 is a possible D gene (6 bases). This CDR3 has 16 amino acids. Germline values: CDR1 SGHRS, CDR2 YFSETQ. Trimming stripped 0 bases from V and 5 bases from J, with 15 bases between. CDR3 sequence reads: CASSLAGGSMDNEQFF. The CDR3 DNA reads TGCGCCAGCAGCTTGGCCGGGGGAAGTATGGACAATGAGCAGTTCTTC. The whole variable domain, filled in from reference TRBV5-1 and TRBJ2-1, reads KAGVTQTPRYLIKTRGQQVTLSCSPISGHRSVSWYQQTPGQGLQFLFEYFSETQRNKGNFPGRFSGRQFSNSRSEMNVSTLELGDSALYLCASSLAGGSMDNEQFFGPGTRLTVL.

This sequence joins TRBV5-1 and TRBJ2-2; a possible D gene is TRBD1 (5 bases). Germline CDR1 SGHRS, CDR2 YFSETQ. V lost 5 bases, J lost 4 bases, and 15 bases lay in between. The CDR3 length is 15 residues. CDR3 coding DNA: TGCGCCAGCAGAAACAGGCAGGGTGGCACCGGGGAGCTGTTTTTT. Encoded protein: CASRNRQGGTGELFF.

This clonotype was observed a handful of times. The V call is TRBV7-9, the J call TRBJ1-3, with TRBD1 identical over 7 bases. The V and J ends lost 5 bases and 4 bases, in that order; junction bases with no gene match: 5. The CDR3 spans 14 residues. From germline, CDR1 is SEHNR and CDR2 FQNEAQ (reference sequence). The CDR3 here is CASSPGTEGNTIYF. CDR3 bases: TGTGCCAGCAGCCCCGGGACAGAAGGAAACACCATATATTTT.

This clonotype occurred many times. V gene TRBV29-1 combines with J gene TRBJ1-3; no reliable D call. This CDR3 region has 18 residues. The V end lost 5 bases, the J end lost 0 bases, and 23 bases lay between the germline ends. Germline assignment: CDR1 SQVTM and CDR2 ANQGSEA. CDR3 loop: CSVSGNDFSDYSGNTIYF. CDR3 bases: TGCAGCGTTTCCGGGAACGACTTTTCCGATTACTCTGGAAACACCATATATTTT. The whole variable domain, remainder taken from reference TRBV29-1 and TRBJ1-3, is SAVISQKPSRDICQRGTSLTIQCQVDSQVTMMFWYRQQPGQSLTLIATANQGSEATYESGFVIDKFPISRPNLTFSTLTVSNMSPEDSSIYLCSVSGNDFSDYSGNTIYFGEGSWLTVV.

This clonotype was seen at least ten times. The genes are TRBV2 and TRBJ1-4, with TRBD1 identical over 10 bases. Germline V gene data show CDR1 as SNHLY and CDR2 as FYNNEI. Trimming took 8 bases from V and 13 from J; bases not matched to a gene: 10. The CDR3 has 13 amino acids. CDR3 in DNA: TGTGCCAGCCAGACAGGGGGCCAGTTGGGACTGTTTTTT. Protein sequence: CASQTGGQLGLFF. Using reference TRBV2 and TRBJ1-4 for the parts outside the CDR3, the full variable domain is EPEVTQTPSHQVTQMGQEVILRCVPISNHLYFYWYRQILGQKVEFLVSFYNNEISEKSEIFDDQFSVERPDGSNFTLKIRSTKLEDSAMYFCASQTGGQLGLFFGSGTQLSVL.

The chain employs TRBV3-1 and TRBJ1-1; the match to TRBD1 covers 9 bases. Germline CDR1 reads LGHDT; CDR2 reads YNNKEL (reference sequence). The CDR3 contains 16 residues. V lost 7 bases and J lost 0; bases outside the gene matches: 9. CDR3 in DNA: TGTGCCAGCACCCCGGGACAGGGAATGATGAACACTGAAGCTTTCTTT. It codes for CASTPGQGMMNTEAFF.

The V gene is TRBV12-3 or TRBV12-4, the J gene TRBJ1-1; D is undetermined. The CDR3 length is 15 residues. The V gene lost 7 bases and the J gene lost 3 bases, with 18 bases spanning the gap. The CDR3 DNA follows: TGTGCCAGCAACCCTCGCGTGGGGTGGCACACTGAAGCTTTCTTT. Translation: CASNPRVGWHTEAFF.

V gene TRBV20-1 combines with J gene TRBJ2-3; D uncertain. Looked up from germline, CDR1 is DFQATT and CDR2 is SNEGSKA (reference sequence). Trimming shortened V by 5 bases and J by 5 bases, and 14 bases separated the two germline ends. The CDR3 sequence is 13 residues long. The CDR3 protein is CSAPSAAGDTQYF. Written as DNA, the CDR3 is TGCAGTGCTCCGTCCGCCGCCGGAGATACGCAGTATTTT.

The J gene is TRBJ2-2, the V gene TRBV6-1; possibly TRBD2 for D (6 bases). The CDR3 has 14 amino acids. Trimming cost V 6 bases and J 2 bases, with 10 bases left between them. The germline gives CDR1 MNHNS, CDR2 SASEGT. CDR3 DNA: TGTGCCAGCAGGCCAGCGGGCAACACCGGGGAGCTGTTTTTT. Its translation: CASRPAGNTGELFF.

CDR3 sequence (DNA): TGCAGTGCTAGTGATAGCGGGATCGATGAGCAGTTCTTC. Its translation: CSASDSGIDEQFF. The chain couples TRBV20-1 to TRBJ2-1; 8 nucleotides agree with TRBD2. From germline, CDR1 is DFQATT and CDR2 SNEGSKA (reference sequence). The CDR3 totals 13 residues. J lost 8 bases, V lost 3 bases, and 6 bases had no gene match.

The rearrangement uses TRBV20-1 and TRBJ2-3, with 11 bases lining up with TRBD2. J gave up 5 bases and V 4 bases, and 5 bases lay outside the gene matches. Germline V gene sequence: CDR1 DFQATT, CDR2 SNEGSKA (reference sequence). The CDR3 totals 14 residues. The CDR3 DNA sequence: TGCAGTGCTACAACTAGCGGGAGAGTAGATACGCAGTATTTT. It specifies CSATTSGRVDTQYF.

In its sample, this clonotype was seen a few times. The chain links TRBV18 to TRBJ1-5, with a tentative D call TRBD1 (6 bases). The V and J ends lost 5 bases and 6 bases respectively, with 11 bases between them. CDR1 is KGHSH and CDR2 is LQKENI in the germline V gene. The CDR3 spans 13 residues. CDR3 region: CASSSGEPQPQHF. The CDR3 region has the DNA TGTGCCAGCTCATCAGGGGAACCTCAGCCCCAGCATTTT.

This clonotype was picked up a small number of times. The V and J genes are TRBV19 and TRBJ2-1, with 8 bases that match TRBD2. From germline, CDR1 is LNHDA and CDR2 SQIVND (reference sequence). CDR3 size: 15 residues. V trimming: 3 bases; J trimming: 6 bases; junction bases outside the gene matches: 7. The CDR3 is CASSIFAGGSNEQFF. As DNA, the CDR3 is TGTGCCAGTAGTATTTTTGCGGGAGGAAGCAATGAGCAGTTCTTC.

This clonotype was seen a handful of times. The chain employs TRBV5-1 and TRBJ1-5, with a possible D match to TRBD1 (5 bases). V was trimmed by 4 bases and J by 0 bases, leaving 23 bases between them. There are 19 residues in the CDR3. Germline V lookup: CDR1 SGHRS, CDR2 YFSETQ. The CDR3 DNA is TGCGCCAGCAGCCCTCTCCGGGGGTCAGTGGAATATAGCAATCAGCCCCAGCATTTT. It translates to CASSPLRGSVEYSNQPQHF.

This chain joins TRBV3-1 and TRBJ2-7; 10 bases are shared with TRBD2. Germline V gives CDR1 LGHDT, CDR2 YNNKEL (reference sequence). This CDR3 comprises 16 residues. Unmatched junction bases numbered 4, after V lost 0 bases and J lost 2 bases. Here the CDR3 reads CASSQDFGLAAYEQYF. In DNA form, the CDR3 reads TGTGCCAGCAGCCAAGATTTTGGACTAGCGGCCTACGAGCAGTACTTC.

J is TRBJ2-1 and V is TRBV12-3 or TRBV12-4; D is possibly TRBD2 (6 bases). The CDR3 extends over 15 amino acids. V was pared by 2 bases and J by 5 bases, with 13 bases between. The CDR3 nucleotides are TGTGCCAGCAGTTTATGGGCTAGCGTGAACAATGAGCAGTTCTTC. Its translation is CASSLWASVNNEQFF.

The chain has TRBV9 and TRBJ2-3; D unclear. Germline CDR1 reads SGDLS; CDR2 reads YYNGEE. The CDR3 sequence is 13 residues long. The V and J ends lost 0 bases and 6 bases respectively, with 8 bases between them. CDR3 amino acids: CASSVASSDTQYF. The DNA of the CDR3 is TGTGCCAGCAGCGTAGCAAGTTCCGATACGCAGTATTTT. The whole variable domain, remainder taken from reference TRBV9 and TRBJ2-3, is DSGVTQTPKHLITATGQRVTLRCSPRSGDLSVYWYQQSLDQGLQFLIQYYNGEERAKGNILERFSAQQFPDLHSELNLSSLELGDSALYFCASSVASSDTQYFGPGTRLTVL.

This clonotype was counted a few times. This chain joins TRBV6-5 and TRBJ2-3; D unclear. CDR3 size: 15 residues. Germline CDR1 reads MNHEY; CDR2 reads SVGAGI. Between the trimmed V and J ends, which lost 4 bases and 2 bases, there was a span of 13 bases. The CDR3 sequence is CASSSGAFYTDTQYF. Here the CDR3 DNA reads TGTGCCAGCAGTTCCGGAGCTTTCTACACAGATACGCAGTATTTT.

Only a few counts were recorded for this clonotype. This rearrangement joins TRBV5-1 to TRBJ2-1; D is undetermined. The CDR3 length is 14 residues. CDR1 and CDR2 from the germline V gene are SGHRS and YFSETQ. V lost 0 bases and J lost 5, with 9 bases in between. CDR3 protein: CASSLGRDHNEQFF. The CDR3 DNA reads TGCGCCAGCAGCTTGGGTCGAGACCACAATGAGCAGTTCTTC.

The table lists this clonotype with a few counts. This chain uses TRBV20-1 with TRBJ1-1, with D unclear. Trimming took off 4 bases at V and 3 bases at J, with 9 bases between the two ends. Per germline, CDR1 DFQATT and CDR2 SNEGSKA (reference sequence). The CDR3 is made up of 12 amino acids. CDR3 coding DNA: TGCAGTGCTATCCCTCAGGACACTGAAGCTTTCTTT. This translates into CSAIPQDTEAFF.

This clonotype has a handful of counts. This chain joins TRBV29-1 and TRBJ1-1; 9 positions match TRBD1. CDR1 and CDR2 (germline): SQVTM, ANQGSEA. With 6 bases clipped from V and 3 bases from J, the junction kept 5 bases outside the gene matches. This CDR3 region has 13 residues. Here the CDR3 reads CSVVQGADTEAFF. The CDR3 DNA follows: TGCAGCGTAGTACAGGGGGCGGACACTGAAGCTTTCTTT.